Listed below are T cell receptor beta chains from one sample, sequenced in a study of T cell changes during pregnancy in multiple sclerosis. Generated by immunoSEQ multiplex PCR, the TCRdb table keeps only in-frame clones and is missing some. The table records fewer than 50,000 clones, approximately 94% of them present only once. Sequenced material: CD8+ T cells from peripheral blood mononuclear cells, taken in the third trimester of pregnancy. The receptors were gathered from a female donor with multiple sclerosis, enrolled in a pregnancy study. Each CDR3 is given with its conserved first and last residue. The D gene is left open where the match is weak. Clone size is given for some rows only: seen once, a few or many times, or a class if the clone is expanded.

TRBV28	TRBJ2-1	TRBD2	-	TGTGCCAGCAGCTCTAGCGGCTCCTACAATGAGCAGTTCTTC	CASSSSGSYNEQFF
TRBV27	TRBJ1-1	-	-	TGTGCCAGCAGTTTAAGAGAAGCGAACACTGAAGCTTTCTTT	CASSLREANTEAFF
TRBV4-3	TRBJ1-2	TRBD1	-	TGCGCCAGCAGCCAATCCGGGACAGGTACCTATGGCTACACCTTC	CASSQSGTGTYGYTF
TRBV18	TRBJ2-5	-	-	TGTGCCAGCTCGCTTAAAACCGGGAGAGGGAACGGAGAGACCCAGTACTTC	CASSLKTGRGNGETQYF
TRBV6-5	TRBJ1-1	-	-	TGTGCCAGCAGTTACTCGGCAGGGGCGTGGAACACTGAAGCTTTCTTT	CASSYSAGAWNTEAFF
TRBV5-4	TRBJ2-1	TRBD1	-	TGTGCCAGCAGCTTGGGGGACAGGTTGTTGTGGAATGAGCAGTTCTTC	CASSLGDRLLWNEQFF
TRBV6-6	TRBJ1-3	TRBD1	-	TGTGCCAGCGAGGGGGACAGTTACCGCTCTGGAAACACCATATATTTT	CASEGDSYRSGNTIYF
TRBV7-8	TRBJ2-7	-	-	TGTGCCAGCAGCTTTCACCGGGAAGCCTACGAGCAGTACTTC	CASSFHREAYEQYF
TRBV12-2	TRBJ2-1	-	-	TGTGCAAGTACGGACAGAAACTACAATGAGCAGTTCTTC	CASTDRNYNEQFF
TRBV9	TRBJ2-6	-	-	TGTGCCAGCAGCGTCGCGGGTTCTGGGGCCAACGTCCTGACTTTC	CASSVAGSGANVLTF
TRBV27	TRBJ1-5	-	-	TGTGCCAGCAGTTTATTAGGGCAGGGGAGCAATCAGCCCCAGCATTTT	CASSLLGQGSNQPQHF
TRBV19	TRBJ1-2	-	-	TGTGCCAGTAGTATAATGAGTACTTCTGGCTACACCTTC	CASSIMSTSGYTF
TRBV27	TRBJ2-7	-	-	TGTGCCAGCAGTTATGACGGCCCCGGGTTTGAGCAGTACTTC	CASSYDGPGFEQYF
TRBV6-4	TRBJ2-3	-	-	TGTGCCAGCAGTGACGGGACGGGGGACACAGATACGCAGTATTTT	CASSDGTGDTDTQYF
TRBV29-1	TRBJ2-7	-	-	TGCAGCGTTGCTTCCTTGGACAGCTACGAGCAGTACTTC	CSVASLDSYEQYF
TRBV12-5	TRBJ1-1	-	-	TGTGCTAGTGGTTTGCAGGGCGGCGCGACTGAAGCTTTCTTT	CASGLQGGATEAFF
TRBV19	TRBJ2-7	-	-	TGTGCCAGTAGTCTCCGCAGGTCCTACGAGCAGTACTTC	CASSLRRSYEQYF
TRBV6-4	TRBJ2-1	-	-	TGTGCCAGCAGTGACTCCCTCGGGAGTGGGAATGAGCAGTTCTTC	CASSDSLGSGNEQFF
TRBV5-8	TRBJ2-1	TRBD2	-	TGTGCCAGCAGCTTGTGGAGCATCTGGCGGGAGGGCCATGAGCAGTTCTTC	CASSLWSIWREGHEQFF
TRBV7-9	TRBJ2-7	TRBD2	few	TGTGCCAGCAGCCCCCAGCGGGATGGCTACGAGCAGTACTTC	CASSPQRDGYEQYF
TRBV27	TRBJ2-5	-	-	TGTGCCAGCAGTTACGTGGGCCAGGAAGAGACCCAGTACTTC	CASSYVGQEETQYF
TRBV6-5	TRBJ1-1	-	-	TGTGCCAGCAGGGAGGGGAACACTGAAGCTTTCTTT	CASREGNTEAFF
TRBV19	TRBJ2-3	TRBD2	-	TGTGCCAGTAGTTTACCGGGACTAGCGGATACGCAGTATTTT	CASSLPGLADTQYF
TRBV30	TRBJ1-3	-	once	TGTGCCTGGAGCGGTCCCTCGGTTTCTGGAAACACCATATATTTT	CAWSGPSVSGNTIYF
TRBV4-2	TRBJ1-1	TRBD1	-	TGTGCCAGCAGCCCCGAGGAGGGGGCGGGGACTGAAGCTTTCTTT	CASSPEEGAGTEAFF
TRBV19	TRBJ1-4	TRBD1	once	TGTGCCAGTAGTATTTGGGAGCAGGGGGCGAACGGTGAAAAACTGTTTTTT	CASSIWEQGANGEKLFF
TRBV4-3	TRBJ2-7	-	-	TGCGCCAGCAGCCAAGAGGGGGCCGGGTACGAGCAGTACTTC	CASSQEGAGYEQYF
TRBV11-1	TRBJ1-2	TRBD1	-	TGTGCCAGCAGCCCGGCCCGGGACAGGGACTATGGCTACACCTTC	CASSPARDRDYGYTF
TRBV5-6	TRBJ2-3	TRBD2	-	TGTGCCAGCAGCTTGGGCGGGAGGGCCACAGATACGCAGTATTTT	CASSLGGRATDTQYF
TRBV9	TRBJ2-4	-	-	TGTGCCAGCAGCGTAGCTCTCGGTAACTTCAAAAACATTCAGTACTTC	CASSVALGNFKNIQYF
TRBV28	TRBJ2-5	TRBD2	-	TGTGCCAGCAGTTTACGGCTAGCGGGAGTTTATGAAGAGACCCAGTACTTC	CASSLRLAGVYEETQYF
TRBV9	TRBJ2-1	-	-	TGTGCCAGCAGCTTACGTGGCGGCCCCGATGAGCAGTTCTTC	CASSLRGGPDEQFF
TRBV28	TRBJ2-7	-	-	TGTGCCAGCAGTTTTGGAGTAGACGAGCAGTACTTC	CASSFGVDEQYF
TRBV2	TRBJ2-1	-	-	TGTGCCAGCAGTGAAACGTTGGGAGGTGAGCAGTTCTTC	CASSETLGGEQFF
TRBV28	TRBJ2-1	-	-	TGTGCCAGCAGTTTATTAAGTTGGAGTGGGAGCTCCTACAATGAGCAGTTCTTC	CASSLLSWSGSSYNEQFF
TRBV30	TRBJ1-5	TRBD1	-	TGTGCCTGGAGTGCAGGGGGCGATCAGCCCCAGCATTTT	CAWSAGGDQPQHF
TRBV28	TRBJ1-5	-	-	TGTGCCAGCAGGCGGGGGGATCATCAGCCCCAGCATTTT	CASRRGDHQPQHF
TRBV2	TRBJ1-4	-	-	TGTGCCAGCAGTGAAAGGGGGATGAGGGCGGCTCTCTATGAAAAACTGTTTTTT	CASSERGMRAALYEKLFF
TRBV19	TRBJ2-7	-	once	TGTGCCAGTAGTGGGTGGGGACTCTCCGGGGGATACGAGCAGTACTTC	CASSGWGLSGGYEQYF